The present T cell receptor beta chain was sequenced within a study of blood T cell repertoires in COVID-19. The germline gives CDR1 SGHVS, CDR2 FQNEAQ. J lost 11 bases, V lost 4 bases, and 16 bases had no gene match. CDR3 size: 16 residues. Clones were read by immunoSEQ multiplex PCR, and TCRdb kept only the in-frame ones, dropping some. Among about 71,000 clones, more than 75% were seen once, and the ten largest hold roughly 13%. This clone was picked up a small number of times. The chain combines TRBV7-8 with TRBJ1-4, with TRBD1 matching over 7 bases. Sequenced sample: peripheral blood. The receptor was isolated from a woman older than 75 with acute or convalescent COVID-19. The CDR3 sequence is CASSSRTGTLGDKLFF. The CDR3 nucleotides are TGTGCCAGCAGCTCCCGGACAGGAACTCTAGGTGATAAACTGTTTTTT. The complete variable domain, with remaining parts taken from reference TRBV7-8 and TRBJ1-4, reads GAGVSQSPRYKVAKRGQDVALRCDPISGHVSLFWYQQALGQGPEFLTYFQNEAQLDKSGLPSDRFFAERPEGSVSTLKIQRTQQEDSAVYLCASSSRTGTLGDKLFFGSGTQLSVL.